This TCR beta chain came from a study of cytomegalovirus exposure and HLA in healthy donors. The CDR3 runs 16 residues. The germline gives CDR1 MDHEN, CDR2 SYDVKM. V was shortened by 7 bases and J by 2 bases, with 20 bases between the two germline ends. The study's findings and limits: Altogether, 150 or so TCR beta chains were recorded as cytomegalovirus-associated. In vitro work confirmed that a few CMV-associated chains recognize CMV antigens.

A note on this clone: Its antigen is not identified.

Data came from immunoSEQ multiplex PCR; TCRdb stores just in-frame clones and leaves some out. Of about 56,000 clones listed, approximately 92% are singletons. While the first cohort had several hundred subjects, the donors belonged to the separate validation cohort of fewer than 150 subjects. The TCR originated in a man between 18 and 35 years old in good health and CMV-seronegative. This chain connects TRBV28 to TRBJ1-2, with no clear D. Material for sequencing was PBMCs. The CDR3 loop reads CASTARAGRANYGYTF. In DNA, the CDR3 is TGTGCCAGCACCGCGAGGGCGGGGAGGGCGAACTATGGCTACACCTTC.